This T cell receptor (beta chain) emerged from a study of T cells after posttransplantation cyclophosphamide. Overall study results and limits: Recipient CMV seropositivity and CMV reactivation strongly tracked TRB clonality. Skin or GI-infiltrating T cells shared few TRB sequences with blood. Donor CD8+ memory clones often dominated recipient blood repertoires at later times.

Germline V lookup: CDR1 LNHNV, CDR2 YYDKDF (reference sequence). V lost 2 bases to trimming and J lost 9 bases, with 9 bases between them. CDR3 length equals 12 residues. This clone was recorded at least ten times. Its antigen is as yet unknown. Treatment was busulfan-fludarabine conditioning, a marrow graft, and cyclophosphamide on days +3 and +4. The method was immunoSEQ multiplex PCR; TCRdb's version includes in-frame clones alone and lacks a portion of them. The data show around 7,500 clones, with none appearing a single time. Here the sequenced sample was PBMCs, taken after allogeneic stem cell transplant with posttransplant cyclophosphamide. This clonotype originated in a male patient in his late teens or twenties who received an allogeneic stem cell transplant from an unrelated donor, was CMV-positive, and had acute and chronic GVHD. The T cells may partly be graft donor cells. V and J are TRBV15 and TRBJ2-3, with D uncertain. CDR3: CATSRIHTTQYF. The CDR3 DNA reads as TGTGCCACCAGCAGAATCCACACGACGCAGTATTTT.